A selection of T cell receptor beta chains follows, all from one sample in a study of regulatory T cells. Assay: immunoSEQ multiplex PCR; the TCRdb copy retains only in-frame clones and omits some. Of tens of thousands of clones listed, more than 85% are singletons. Material: conventional CD4+ T cells sorted from blood. These receptors were taken from a child under 10 years old with CD3G deficiency. CDR3s leave out the opening cysteine and the closing phenylalanine or tryptophan. D genes are given only for firm matches.

d_call,v_call,cdr3_aa
.,TRBV5-1,ASSLNNEQF
.,TRBV28,ASSPSSYNEQF
TRBD1,TRBV6-1,ASSETRQGLRGYT
.,TRBV7-9,ASSQGSGLGTDTQY
.,TRBV28,ASSLQGEQY
TRBD1,TRBV28,ASSSQGAYNEQF
.,TRBV6-1,ASSSQTLGEQY
TRBD1,TRBV7-9,ASSGAGGARGIKETQY
TRBD2,TRBV4-1,ASSPGTSGIETQY
.,TRBV5-1,ASSYGRGTNEKLF
.,TRBV2,ASRRDKRNQPQH
TRBD2,TRBV15,ATRRGGSGANVLT
TRBD2,TRBV5-1,ASSPGGGDSYEQY
TRBD1,TRBV6-6,ASSRQGGANVLT
.,TRBV28,ASSLRAGANYGYT
TRBD1,TRBV6-1,ASSEGGTGTYEQY
TRBD2,TRBV11-2,ASSSGGNTGELF
.,TRBV5-1,ASSLAGVRETQY
.,TRBV19,ASREIRKAPGELF
TRBD2,TRBV28,ASSYGGTRAGELF
TRBD1,TRBV28,ASSLAGTGAYTQY
.,TRBV28,ASSRRGSYNEQF
.,TRBV6-5,ASSQWGGTNEQF
.,TRBV7-9,ASSLGRVFNTGELF
.,TRBV7-2,ASSFRGTTDTQY
.,TRBV12-5,ASGSQGFTGELF
TRBD1,TRBV7-9,ASSSRTGRAF
TRBD2,TRBV5-1,ASSFAGGPYEQY
.,TRBV28,ASSLRGEAF
TRBD2,TRBV7-2,ASSSGGSDTQY
.,TRBV10-3,AIGSGSYEQY
.,TRBV5-1,ASSLSASNEQF
.,TRBV6-1,ASSEFREETQY
.,TRBV1,TSSQDHLSGQSYNEQF
.,TRBV6-5,ASSYKGGEQY
.,TRBV6-1,ASSRTLADTQY
.,TRBV19,ASSPHAGSGNTIY